The rows below give T cell receptor beta chains drawn from one sample of a study of cytomegalovirus exposure and HLA in healthy donors. This table comes from immunoSEQ multiplex PCR, and its TCRdb copy is limited to in-frame clones, with some not included. The sample includes 150,000 to 180,000 clones, less than 85% of them seen just once. Sequencing was carried out using PBMCs. The receptor source for this set is a woman in her fifties or sixties in good health and CMV-seropositive. The CDR3 runs from the conserved cysteine through the conserved F or W. The D gene is left open where the match is weak. Where a row states a size, it is once, few, many or the class of an expanded clone; other rows omit it.

J	V	length	size	D	CDR3	DNA
TRBJ1-1	TRBV6-5	13	NA	TRBD1	CASRNTGGTEAFF	TGTGCCAGCAGGAACACAGGGGGCACTGAAGCTTTCTTT
TRBJ2-7	TRBV7-7	14	NA	NA	CASSLDSDSYEQYF	TGTGCTAGCAGCTTAGACTCCGACTCCTACGAGCAGTACTTC
TRBJ2-5	TRBV4-2	13	NA	NA	CASSQGLVETQYF	TGTGCCAGCAGCCAAGGGCTGGTGGAGACCCAGTACTTC
TRBJ2-1	TRBV25-1	15	NA	TRBD1	CASRSGQGEGNEQFF	TGTGCCAGCCGATCCGGACAGGGGGAGGGCAATGAGCAGTTCTTC
TRBJ1-2	TRBV10-1	12	NA	NA	CASSAGGNGYTF	TGCGCCAGCAGTGCTGGCGGTAATGGCTACACCTTC
TRBJ1-6	TRBV2	15	NA	TRBD1	CASALTGERSSPLHF	TGTGCCAGCGCCCTGACAGGGGAAAGGAGTTCACCCCTCCACTTT
TRBJ2-2	TRBV6-6	15	NA	NA	CASKTGGVNTGELFF	TGTGCCAGCAAGACGGGGGGCGTAAACACCGGGGAGCTGTTTTTT
TRBJ1-1	TRBV12-5	14	NA	TRBD1	CASGPGQRNTEAFF	TGTGCTAGTGGCCCGGGACAGAGAAACACTGAAGCTTTCTTT
TRBJ2-1	TRBV6-5	15	NA	NA	CASRGGGAGYNEQFF	TGTGCCAGCAGAGGAGGGGGGGCGGGGTACAATGAGCAGTTCTTC
TRBJ1-2	TRBV19	13	NA	TRBD1	CASSMGQGRGYTF	TGTGCCAGTAGTATGGGACAGGGCCGAGGCTACACCTTC
TRBJ2-5	TRBV7-2	14	NA	TRBD1	CASSVRTGRETQYF	TGTGCCAGCAGCGTCAGGACAGGGAGGGAGACCCAGTACTTC
TRBJ1-5	TRBV6-6	15	NA	NA	CASSYKRDDNQPQHF	TGTGCCAGCAGTTACAAGAGGGATGACAATCAGCCCCAGCATTTT
TRBJ2-2	TRBV5-4	16	NA	NA	CASSLARGLYTGELFF	TGTGCCAGCAGCTTGGCCAGGGGCCTTTACACCGGGGAGCTGTTTTTT
TRBJ2-5	TRBV7-9	16	NA	NA	CASSLSAAGRQETQYF	TGTGCCAGCAGCTTATCCGCGGCAGGGCGACAAGAGACCCAGTACTTC
TRBJ2-7	TRBV5-4	16	NA	TRBD1	CASSPARSTGGYEQYF	TGTGCCAGCAGCCCAGCCAGGTCGACAGGGGGCTACGAGCAGTACTTC
TRBJ2-2	TRBV5-1	16	NA	TRBD2	CASSPDGGALSGELFF	TGCGCCAGCAGCCCGGACGGGGGGGCGTTGTCCGGGGAGCTGTTTTTT
TRBJ1-3	TRBV10-3	15	NA	TRBD1	CAISGTGGPGNTIYF	TGTGCCATCAGTGGAACAGGGGGCCCAGGAAACACCATATATTTT
TRBJ2-3	TRBV6-6	12	NA	NA	CASSTPQGTQYF	TGTGCCAGCAGTACCCCCCAGGGTACGCAGTATTTT
TRBJ1-2	TRBV6-6	15	NA	NA	CASSYHRSMNYGYTF	TGTGCCAGCAGTTACCATCGGTCGATGAACTATGGCTACACCTTC
TRBJ1-1	TRBV29-1	13	NA	TRBD1	CSVAGTGDTEAFF	TGCAGCGTCGCCGGGACAGGGGACACTGAAGCTTTCTTT
TRBJ2-1	TRBV5-4	17	NA	TRBD2	CASSLRGGGDSYNEQFF	TGTGCCAGCAGCTTGCGTGGCGGGGGGGACTCCTACAATGAGCAGTTCTTC
TRBJ2-1	TRBV14	15	NA	NA	CASSHEGGAYNEQFF	TGTGCCAGCAGCCACGAAGGAGGCGCCTACAATGAGCAGTTCTTC
TRBJ1-4	TRBV2	15	NA	NA	CASSVISGTNEKLFF	TGTGCCAGCAGTGTAATTTCCGGAACTAATGAAAAACTGTTTTTT
TRBJ1-2	TRBV14	13	NA	NA	CASSLQESYGYTF	TGTGCCAGCAGCCTACAGGAGTCCTATGGCTACACCTTC
TRBJ1-2	TRBV5-6	14	few	NA	CASSRDRETYGYTF	TGTGCCAGCAGCCGGGATCGGGAGACCTATGGCTACACCTTC
TRBJ1-2	TRBV19	17	once	TRBD1	CASSIVGTGALTDGYTF	TGTGCCAGTAGTATAGTTGGGACAGGGGCCTTAACGGATGGCTACACCTTC
TRBJ2-2	TRBV2	14	few	TRBD1	CASLDRANTGELFF	TGTGCCAGCTTGGACAGGGCAAACACCGGGGAGCTGTTTTTT
TRBJ2-3	TRBV19	16	NA	TRBD2	CASSIGKRGAGDTQYF	TGTGCCAGTAGTATCGGAAAGCGGGGGGCAGGGGATACGCAGTATTTT
TRBJ1-6	TRBV7-6	15	few	TRBD1	CASSTTGTGQSPLHF	TGTGCCAGCAGCACAACCGGGACAGGGCAATCACCCCTCCACTTT
TRBJ2-1	TRBV6-5	15	NA	TRBD1	CASSWETGGTSEQFF	TGTGCCAGCAGTTGGGAGACAGGGGGAACGAGCGAGCAGTTCTTC
TRBJ2-5	TRBV10-1	14	NA	NA	CASSENPGRETQYF	TGCGCCAGCAGTGAGAACCCGGGGAGAGAGACCCAGTACTTC
TRBJ1-3	TRBV30	11	NA	NA	CAWSAGNTIYF	TGTGCCTGGAGTGCGGGAAACACCATATATTTT
TRBJ2-7	TRBV29-1	14	NA	NA	CSVFKGGLPYEQYF	TGCAGCGTTTTTAAGGGAGGACTCCCCTACGAGCAGTACTTC
TRBJ2-3	TRBV7-9	15	NA	TRBD2	CASSQEAGVGDTQYF	TGTGCCAGCAGCCAGGAGGCGGGGGTGGGAGATACGCAGTATTTT
TRBJ2-2	TRBV9	15	once	NA	CASSVSQGITGELFF	TGTGCCAGCAGCGTATCCCAGGGAATCACCGGGGAGCTGTTTTTT
TRBJ1-2	TRBV20-1	11	NA	TRBD1	CSARDRDSYTF	TGCAGTGCAAGGGACAGGGATAGCTACACCTTC
TRBJ1-1	TRBV15	11	NA	NA	CATREGIEAFF	TGTGCCACCAGGGAGGGGATAGAAGCTTTCTTT
TRBJ1-4	TRBV5-1	14	NA	NA	CASSLGTGLEKLFF	TGCGCCAGCAGCTTGGGTACAGGTTTAGAAAAACTGTTTTTT
TRBJ2-7	TRBV7-2	15	NA	TRBD2	CASSPQAGGGYEQYF	TGTGCCAGCAGCCCGCAGGCGGGGGGCGGTTACGAGCAGTACTTC
TRBJ1-3	TRBV30	14	NA	TRBD1	CASRQGNTGNTIYF	TGTGCCTCCAGACAGGGAAACACAGGAAACACCATATATTTT
TRBJ1-4	TRBV7-9	15	NA	NA	CASSSNSATNEKLFF	TGTGCCAGCAGCTCTAACAGTGCCACTAATGAAAAACTGTTTTTT
TRBJ1-5	TRBV6-6	15	once	TRBD1	CASSSGTGDSQPQHF	TGTGCCAGCAGTTCCGGGACAGGGGATTCTCAGCCCCAGCATTTT
TRBJ2-1	TRBV30	14	NA	NA	CASVVGAPRGEQFF	TGTGCCTCGGTCGTGGGGGCCCCTAGGGGTGAGCAGTTCTTC
TRBJ2-3	TRBV7-6	18	NA	TRBD2	CASSFPSGGSFSTDTQYF	TGTGCCAGCAGCTTCCCCAGCGGGGGGTCATTTAGCACAGATACGCAGTATTTT
TRBJ2-1	TRBV2	10	NA	NA	CASVSNEQFF	TGTGCCAGCGTGAGCAATGAGCAGTTCTTC
TRBJ1-4	TRBV5-4	16	NA	TRBD1	CASSFGQGATNEKLFF	TGTGCCAGCAGCTTCGGACAGGGGGCAACTAATGAAAAACTGTTTTTT
TRBJ1-3	TRBV29-1	14	NA	NA	CSVEEGISGNTIYF	TGCAGCGTTGAAGAGGGCATCTCTGGAAACACCATATATTTT
TRBJ1-2	TRBV4-3	17	few	NA	CASSQVFLGLANYGYTF	TGCGCCAGCAGCCAAGTTTTTCTGGGGCTGGCTAACTATGGCTACACCTTC
TRBJ1-5	TRBV25-1	12	NA	NA	CASSEWGGHRHF	TGTGCCAGCAGTGAATGGGGGGGCCACAGGCATTTT
TRBJ1-4	TRBV7-9	13	NA	TRBD1	CASSGDSNEKLFF	TGTGCCAGCAGCGGGGACAGCAATGAAAAACTGTTTTTT
TRBJ2-3	TRBV12-5	18	NA	TRBD2	CASAPGLAGGRTTDTQYF	TGTGCTAGTGCCCCGGGACTAGCGGGGGGGCGGACGACAGATACGCAGTATTTT
TRBJ1-5	TRBV7-6	15	NA	NA	CASSPESYSNQPQHF	TGTGCCAGCAGCCCGGAGAGTTATAGCAATCAGCCCCAGCATTTT
TRBJ1-2	TRBV19	13	NA	TRBD1	CASSQGAGYGYTF	TGTGCCAGTAGCCAGGGGGCGGGATATGGCTACACCTTC
TRBJ1-1	TRBV5-6	15	NA	NA	CASSFRGLLNTEAFF	TGTGCCAGCAGCTTTCGCGGACTGCTGAACACTGAAGCTTTCTTT
TRBJ1-2	TRBV6-5	15	NA	TRBD1	CASSLSWTGFSGYTF	TGTGCCAGCAGCCTGTCTTGGACAGGGTTCAGTGGCTACACCTTC